Listed here are 32 T cell receptor beta chains from one sample, sequenced in a study of T cell responses to AZD1222 COVID-19 vaccine. Using immunoSEQ multiplex PCR, the repertoire was profiled, and TCRdb retains in-frame clones only, with some absent. Here the sample spans fewer than 150,000 clones, nearly 90% being singletons. This specimen was peripheral blood, taken 28 days after the second AZD1222 dose. These receptors were taken from an adult who received the AZD1222 COVID-19 vaccine.

This chain links TRBV6-2 or TRBV6-3 with TRBJ2-2, with D uncertain. Between the trimmed V and J ends, which lost 4 bases and 0 bases, there was a span of 12 bases. Germline values: CDR1 MNHEY, CDR2 SVGEGT. There are 16 residues in the CDR3. CDR3 coding DNA: TGTGCCAGCAGTTTACGATTTACCCCGAACACCGGGGAGCTGTTTTTT. Its translation: CASSLRFTPNTGELFF.

The table lists this clone with a few counts. This chain connects TRBV4-2 to TRBJ1-2; D possibly corresponds to TRBD1 (5 bases). Germline V gene data show CDR1 as LGHNA and CDR2 as YNFKEQ. Trimming took off 1 base at V and 4 bases at J, with 10 bases between the two ends. This CDR3 spans 14 amino acids. DNA of the CDR3: TGTGCCAGCAGCCAAGGACAGTCGATCTATGGCTACACCTTC. Protein product: CASSQGQSIYGYTF.

V and J are TRBV7-2 and TRBJ1-6; a weak D match, TRBD1 (5 bases). Germline V gene sequence: CDR1 SGHTA, CDR2 FQGNSA. Trimming left V 3 bases short and J 11 bases short, with 11 bases between. The CDR3 runs to 13 residues. The CDR3 nucleotides are TGTGCCAGCAGCTTGGACGGACAAACACCCCTCCACTTT. Amino acid sequence: CASSLDGQTPLHF.

The chain employs TRBV10-3 and TRBJ2-2, with 10 bases matching TRBD1. The V and J ends lost 7 bases and 3 bases, in that order; junction bases with no gene match: 5. This CDR3 comprises 15 residues. The germline V gene encodes CDR1 ENHRY and CDR2 SYGVKD. The CDR3 sequence: CAIMRGTGDTGELFF. CDR3 sequence (DNA): TGTGCCATCATGAGAGGGACAGGGGACACCGGGGAGCTGTTTTTT.

The chain uses TRBV4-1 and TRBJ2-7; D gene ambiguous. The CDR3 totals 13 residues. Germline V gene data show CDR1 as MGHRA and CDR2 as YSYEKL. V lost 4 bases and J 0 bases, leaving 7 bases between the germline ends. The CDR3 spells CASSPQFSYEQYF. The CDR3 DNA reads TGCGCCAGCAGCCCACAGTTCTCCTACGAGCAGTACTTC.

This chain joins TRBV7-9 and TRBJ1-6; D remains ambiguous. This CDR3 region has 13 residues. Trimming left V 5 bases short and J 8 bases short, with 10 bases between. Per the germline V gene, CDR1 is SEHNR and CDR2 is FQNEAQ (reference sequence). The CDR3: CASSRNVDSPLHF. CDR3 DNA: TGTGCCAGCAGCCGTAACGTTGATTCACCCCTCCACTTT.

The rearrangement links TRBV5-1 to TRBJ1-4; no firm D call. The CDR3 has 16 residues. Trimming pared 4 bases from V and 3 bases from J, leaving 16 bases between. CDR1 is SGHRS, CDR2 YFSETQ, per germline. Written as DNA, the CDR3 is TGCGCCAGCAGCCTCCGACCTGGGCTGTCTAATGAAAAACTGTTTTTT. Protein: CASSLRPGLSNEKLFF.

The chain combines TRBV15 with TRBJ2-1, with D possibly TRBD2 on 6 matching bases. Germline assignment: CDR1 LNHNV and CDR2 YYDKDF (reference sequence). Trimming pared 0 bases from V and 3 bases from J, leaving 9 bases between. The CDR3 length is 15 residues. DNA of the CDR3: TGTGCCACCAGCAGAGAATCCGGGAGCTACAATGAGCAGTTCTTC. Its translation is CATSRESGSYNEQFF.

The genes are TRBV19 and TRBJ2-5; no clear D gene. The germline V and J ends were trimmed by 5 bases and 3 bases, with 10 bases remaining between them. The CDR3 has 13 amino acids. CDR1 is LNHDA and CDR2 is SQIVND in the germline V gene (reference sequence). CDR3 loop: CASSPDGEETQYF. The CDR3 DNA sequence: TGTGCCAGTAGTCCAGACGGTGAAGAGACCCAGTACTTC.

The chain links TRBV12-3 or TRBV12-4 to TRBJ1-5, with D possibly TRBD1 on 6 matching bases. V was trimmed by 2 bases and J by 4 bases, leaving 6 bases between them. CDR3 length: 13 residues. CDR3 loop: CASSLQGNQPQHF. The CDR3, as DNA: TGTGCCAGCAGTTTACAGGGGAATCAGCCCCAGCATTTT.

The chain has TRBV30 and TRBJ1-1, with D perhaps matching TRBD1 (6 bases). V lost 4 bases to trimming and J lost 8 bases, with 17 bases between them. Germline values: CDR1 GTSNPN, CDR2 SVGIG (reference sequence). This CDR3 spans 13 amino acids. The CDR3 nucleotides read TGTGCCTGGAAGACGCAGGGGCTGGGGGAAGCTTTCTTT. It yields the protein CAWKTQGLGEAFF.

In nucleotides, the CDR3 is TGTGCCAGCAGCTCCGGACAGAGCGTGGTGATCTACGAGCAGTACTTC. Translating it yields CASSSGQSVVIYEQYF. The chain joins TRBV5-5 to TRBJ2-7; D possibly corresponds to TRBD1 (6 bases). Germline lookup yields CDR1 SGHKS and CDR2 YYEKEE (reference sequence). The CDR3 is 16 residues long. V shed 3 bases and J shed 3 bases, with 19 bases lying between them.

This chain joins TRBV24-1 and TRBJ2-1; perhaps TRBD1 as D (5 bases). Germline CDR1 reads KGHDR; CDR2 reads SFDVKD. This CDR3 is built from 17 residues. With 5 bases removed from V and 2 bases from J, the gap between germline ends came to 18 bases. This CDR3 is CATSAFDRNHPYNEQFF. Written as DNA, the CDR3 is TGTGCCACCAGTGCCTTCGACAGAAACCATCCCTACAATGAGCAGTTCTTC.

The genes are TRBV6-5 and TRBJ1-1; tentative D call: TRBD1 (5 bases). V was shortened by 5 bases and J by 2 bases, with 12 bases between the two germline ends. The length of the CDR3 is 14 residues. CDR1 and CDR2 (germline): MNHEY, SVGAGI. The CDR3 coding sequence is TGTGCCAGCAGTAACGCAGGGCTTAACACTGAAGCTTTCTTT. It specifies CASSNAGLNTEAFF.

Notes on this clone: The same CDR3 arises from other DNA sequences in this sample as well. This sequence joins TRBV6-5 and TRBJ1-5, with D possibly TRBD1 on 5 matching bases. The V gene lost 0 bases and the J gene lost 9 bases, with 9 bases spanning the gap. Looked up from germline, CDR1 is MNHEY and CDR2 is SVGAGI. There are 13 residues in the CDR3. Written as DNA, the CDR3 is TGTGCCAGCAGTTACTCGGGGGGTACGCCCCAGCATTTT. As protein: CASSYSGGTPQHF.

The V gene is TRBV7-2, the J gene TRBJ2-5, with D uncertain. Trimming removed 4 bases at V and 1 base at J, with 10 bases between. The CDR3 has 14 amino acids. The V gene's germline CDR1 is SGHTA and CDR2 FQGNSA. The CDR3, as DNA: TGTGCCAGCAGCTCCTTAGTGGGCCAAGAGACCCAGTACTTC. Its translation: CASSSLVGQETQYF.

This clone was counted once. This chain joins TRBV10-3 and TRBJ1-2; D is undetermined. V dropped 0 bases and J dropped 6 bases, with 5 bases sitting between them. Germline V gene lookup returns CDR1 ENHRY and CDR2 SYGVKD. The CDR3 sequence is 12 residues long. The CDR3, as DNA: TGTGCCATCAGTGAGTCGAGGGATGGCTACACCTTC. This sequence encodes CAISESRDGYTF.

The chain links TRBV3-1 (or the pseudogene TRBV3-2) to TRBJ2-5; D gene ambiguous. The CDR3 is 14 residues long. Germline V lookup: CDR1 LGHDT, CDR2 YNNKEL (reference sequence). V lost 1 base to trimming and J lost 3 bases, with 9 bases between them. The CDR3 spells CASSQVGSEETQYF. The CDR3 bases are TGTGCCAGCAGCCAAGTGGGTTCTGAAGAGACCCAGTACTTC.

This clone has a handful of counts. The rearrangement uses TRBV28 and TRBJ2-7; the match to TRBD2 covers 11 bases. With 7 bases clipped from V and 10 bases from J, the junction kept 12 bases outside the gene matches. The CDR3 runs 14 residues. Germline loops: CDR1 MDHEN, CDR2 SYDVKM. This CDR3 is CASTLTSGSTPQYF. The CDR3 bases are TGTGCCAGCACCCTAACTAGCGGGAGTACTCCCCAGTACTTC.

The gene calls are TRBV7-9 and TRBJ1-2; 8 bases match TRBD1. The germline CDR1 and CDR2 sequences are SEHNR and FQNEAQ (reference sequence). V shed 5 bases and J 5 bases; nucleotides not matched to a gene: 7. This CDR3 comprises 14 residues. The CDR3 reads CASSPPGQAYGYTF. The CDR3 DNA reads TGTGCCAGCAGCCCCCCGGGACAGGCATATGGCTACACCTTC.

The chain joins TRBV24-1 to TRBJ1-6; TRBD1 might be the D (5 bases). The CDR3 runs to 15 residues. The germline V and J ends were trimmed by 1 base and 8 bases, with 11 bases remaining between them. Germline V gene data show CDR1 as KGHDR and CDR2 as SFDVKD. In DNA, the CDR3 is TGTGCCACCAGTGATTTAGAGGGGCGGGATTCACCCCTCCACTTT. Protein product: CATSDLEGRDSPLHF.

CDR3 in amino acids: CAWSSTRALGHGNQPQHF. Written as DNA, the CDR3 is TGTGCCTGGAGTTCGACCCGGGCCCTCGGCCATGGCAATCAGCCCCAGCATTTT. V and J are TRBV30 and TRBJ1-5; D not certain. Germline lookup yields CDR1 GTSNPN and CDR2 SVGIG (reference sequence). V lost 2 bases and J 2 bases, leaving 22 bases between the germline ends. The CDR3 spans 18 residues.

The rearrangement uses TRBV24-1 and TRBJ2-1; D remains ambiguous. Germline CDR1 is KGHDR and CDR2 is SFDVKD. The CDR3 is made up of 11 amino acids. V was cut by 0 bases and J by 7 bases, with 0 bases left in between. The CDR3 sequence is CATSDLNEQFF. CDR3 in DNA: TGTGCCACCAGTGATTTGAATGAGCAGTTCTTC.

This CDR3 reads CASSALGSRNEKLFF. CDR3 nucleotides: TGTGCCAGCAGTGCACTCGGGAGCCGAAATGAAAAACTGTTTTTT. V gene TRBV2 combines with J gene TRBJ1-4; D is undetermined. The CDR3 is 15 residues long. CDR1 SNHLY and CDR2 FYNNEI come from the germline V gene. Between the trimmed V and J ends, which lost 4 bases and 5 bases, there was a span of 14 bases.

V and J are TRBV27 and TRBJ1-6; D might be TRBD1 (6 bases). The CDR3 spans 15 residues. The germline V and J ends were trimmed by 3 bases and 5 bases, with 11 bases remaining between them. Germline values: CDR1 MNHEY, CDR2 SMNVEV (reference sequence). The CDR3 DNA is TGTGCCAGCAGTTTCGCACAGGGTGATAATTCACCCCTCCACTTT. Translated, it gives CASSFAQGDNSPLHF.

This sequence joins TRBV19 and TRBJ2-5, with TRBD1 as a possible D gene (6 bases). CDR1 and CDR2 (germline): LNHDA, SQIVND (reference sequence). The CDR3 runs to 14 residues. V dropped 10 bases and J dropped 4 bases, with 19 bases sitting between them. CDR3 DNA sequence: TGTGCCACTAAGACAGGCTCGGTAGGAGAGACCCAGTACTTC. Translation gives CATKTGSVGETQYF.

This clone has a single count. The chain couples TRBV18 to TRBJ1-2; D not resolved. Germline-derived CDR1 and CDR2 are KGHSH and LQKENI. The CDR3 sequence is 15 residues long. V lost 2 bases and J lost 4, with 14 bases in between. The DNA for the CDR3 is TGTGCCAGCTCACCAAGGAGGGAAGGAGGCTATGGCTACACCTTC. The encoded protein is CASSPRREGGYGYTF.

The genes are TRBV3-1 (or the pseudogene TRBV3-2) and TRBJ1-6; a weak D match, TRBD1 (6 bases). V was shortened by 4 bases and J by 11 bases, with 15 bases between the two germline ends. Germline values: CDR1 LGHDT, CDR2 YNNKEL (reference sequence). The CDR3 has 14 residues. The CDR3 bases are TGTGCCAGCAGCCTACAGGGAGGTGGGACACCCCTCCACTTT. Amino acid sequence: CASSLQGGGTPLHF.

The V gene is TRBV28, the J gene TRBJ1-5; D unresolved. V gave up 6 bases and J gave up 7 bases, with 10 bases separating them. The CDR3 contains 12 residues. Looked up from germline, CDR1 is MDHEN and CDR2 is SYDVKM. The CDR3 is CASSSGGQPQHF. CDR3 bases: TGTGCCAGCAGCTCCGGCGGCCAGCCCCAGCATTTT.

This rearrangement joins TRBV7-2 to TRBJ1-2; a weak D match, TRBD1 (5 bases). The CDR3 runs 17 residues. Trimming took off 3 bases at V and 0 bases at J, with 17 bases between the two ends. Germline V gives CDR1 SGHTA, CDR2 FQGNSA. CDR3 sequence reads: CASSLRGRLLTNYGYTF. CDR3 nucleotides: TGTGCCAGCAGCTTGCGGGGACGGCTTCTTACTAACTATGGCTACACCTTC.

V usage is TRBV15 and J usage is TRBJ1-2; a possible D gene is TRBD1 (5 bases). Germline CDR1 is LNHNV and CDR2 is YYDKDF (reference sequence). Trimming removed 0 bases from V and 2 bases from J, with 10 bases in between. CDR3 length: 15 residues. The CDR3 spells CATSRDRPGNYGYTF. In DNA, the CDR3 is TGTGCCACCAGCAGAGATCGCCCAGGGAACTATGGCTACACCTTC.

This clone was detected a few times. V gene TRBV29-1 combines with J gene TRBJ2-2, with D perhaps TRBD1 (6 bases). CDR1 and CDR2 (germline): SQVTM, ANQGSEA. V was pared by 1 base and J by 6 bases, with 12 bases between. The CDR3 runs to 14 residues. DNA of the CDR3: TGCAGCGTTGAAGGGCAGGGGCTCGCCGGGGAGCTGTTTTTT. Translating gives CSVEGQGLAGELFF.